These 25 T cell receptor beta chains came from one sample sequenced in a study of T cell changes during pregnancy in multiple sclerosis. Assay: immunoSEQ multiplex PCR; the TCRdb copy retains only in-frame clones and omits some. The repertoire has some 70,000 clones, more than 80% of them found once; the top ten carry 0.86%. The sequencing here drew on peripheral blood, taken in the second trimester of pregnancy. Every receptor here comes from a female donor with multiple sclerosis, enrolled in a pregnancy study.

This clone was detected a few times. V and J are TRBV25-1 and TRBJ2-2, with TRBD2 as a possible D gene (6 bases). The CDR3 covers 14 residues. Trimming left V 8 bases short and J 2 bases short, with 12 bases between. Germline CDR1 and CDR2: MGHDK and SYGVNS. The DNA for the CDR3 is TGTGCCAGCTGGGGGGTTGGTAACACCGGGGAGCTGTTTTTT. This encodes CASWGVGNTGELFF.

This clone appeared a single time. The rearrangement uses TRBV2 and TRBJ2-7, with a weak D call TRBD2 (5 bases). Trimming pared 6 bases from V and 1 base from J, leaving 13 bases between. The CDR3 totals 14 residues. The germline V gene has CDR1 SNHLY and CDR2 FYNNEI. The CDR3 region has the DNA TGTGCCAGCAGGTCCGAGGGAGTATCCTACGAGCAGTACTTC. It yields the protein CASRSEGVSYEQYF. Filled out from reference TRBV2 and TRBJ2-7, the complete variable domain reads EPEVTQTPSHQVTQMGQEVILRCVPISNHLYFYWYRQILGQKVEFLVSFYNNEISEKSEIFDDQFSVERPDGSNFTLKIRSTKLEDSAMYFCASRSEGVSYEQYFGPGTRLTVT.

The genes are TRBV9 and TRBJ1-1, with no clear D. Germline V CDR1 and CDR2: SGDLS, YYNGEE. V was pared by 3 bases and J by 4 bases, with 10 bases between. The CDR3 is 13 residues long. CDR3: CASSGGGPTEAFF. The CDR3 region has the DNA TGTGCCAGCAGCGGAGGAGGTCCCACTGAAGCTTTCTTT.

The chain employs TRBV5-1 and TRBJ1-1, with D hard to call. The CDR3 covers 13 residues. The V gene lost 4 bases and the J gene lost 0 bases, with 7 bases spanning the gap. Germline loops: CDR1 SGHRS, CDR2 YFSETQ. The CDR3 reads CASSPGVNTEAFF. As DNA, the CDR3 is TGCGCCAGCAGCCCCGGGGTGAACACTGAAGCTTTCTTT.

The gene calls are TRBV5-4 and TRBJ2-3; D might be TRBD2 (7 bases). This CDR3 has 16 amino acids. The germline V and J ends were trimmed by 4 bases and 4 bases, with 19 bases remaining between them. Germline CDR1 and CDR2: SGHNT and YYREEE (reference sequence). CDR3 amino acids: CASSHQGGGPADTQYF. The CDR3 DNA reads TGTGCCAGCAGCCACCAGGGCGGGGGCCCCGCAGATACGCAGTATTTT.

CDR3 region: CASSIQGLGTEAFF. The CDR3 DNA follows: TGTGCCAGCAGCATACAGGGTCTGGGCACTGAAGCTTTCTTT. The genes are TRBV5-4 and TRBJ1-1, with D possibly TRBD1 on 6 matching bases. V was clipped by 4 bases and J by 4 bases, with 14 bases between them. Germline CDR1 reads SGHNT; CDR2 reads YYREEE (reference sequence). The CDR3 sequence is 14 residues long.

V gene TRBV13 combines with J gene TRBJ2-3; 9 bases fit TRBD2. Trimming at V came to 6 bases and at J to 0 bases, leaving 16 bases not matched to a gene. Per the germline V gene, CDR1 is PRHDT and CDR2 is FYEKMQ (reference sequence). The CDR3 length is 19 residues. The CDR3 coding sequence is TGTGCCAGCAGACCTTTGGCTAGCGGGATCGGTTCTAGCACAGATACGCAGTATTTT. Protein sequence: CASRPLASGIGSSTDTQYF.

The chain uses TRBV7-9 and TRBJ2-3, with D possibly TRBD2 on 6 matching bases. The CDR3 length is 15 residues. V lost 0 bases to trimming and J lost 1 base, with 8 bases between them. Germline V gene data show CDR1 as SEHNR and CDR2 as FQNEAQ (reference sequence). CDR3 loop: CASSLAPGGTDTQYF. DNA for the CDR3: TGTGCCAGCAGCTTAGCACCGGGGGGCACAGATACGCAGTATTTT. Full variable domain (outside the CDR3, taken from reference TRBV7-9 and TRBJ2-3): DTGVSQNPRHKITKRGQNVTFRCDPISEHNRLYWYRQTLGQGPEFLTYFQNEAQLEKSRLLSDRFSAERPKGSFSTLEIQRTEQGDSAMYLCASSLAPGGTDTQYFGPGTRLTVL.

The chain links TRBV13 to TRBJ2-5; maybe TRBD1 (6 bases). The germline gives CDR1 PRHDT, CDR2 FYEKMQ (reference sequence). This CDR3 is 21 amino acids long. V was shortened by 3 bases and J by 0 bases, with 29 bases between the two germline ends. Here the CDR3 DNA reads TGTGCCAGCAGCTTCGTTAATTTTCTAGGGGGTAATAGGTTGGACCAAGAGACCCAGTACTTC. It yields the protein CASSFVNFLGGNRLDQETQYF.

V is TRBV11-2 and J is TRBJ1-5; possibly TRBD1 for D (5 bases). Looked up from germline, CDR1 is SGHAT and CDR2 is FQNNGV. The V and J ends lost 1 base and 7 bases respectively, with 8 bases between them. This CDR3 comprises 13 residues. Here the CDR3 DNA reads TGTGCCAGCAGCTTAGGGTGGGGCCAGCCCCAGCATTTT. It encodes CASSLGWGQPQHF.

A single count supports this clone. V usage is TRBV2 and J usage is TRBJ2-7; 8 nucleotides align to TRBD1. V shed 7 bases, J shed 2 bases, and the junction held 10 bases outside the gene matches. The CDR3 is 15 amino acids. Germline V gives CDR1 SNHLY, CDR2 FYNNEI. In DNA form, the CDR3 reads TGTGCCAGCAAGGAACAGAGGACAGGGACCTACGAGCAGTACTTC. Translated: CASKEQRTGTYEQYF.

The chain combines TRBV11-3 with TRBJ1-1; D uncertain. The CDR3 extends over 14 amino acids. Looked up from germline, CDR1 is SGHNT and CDR2 is YENEEA. The V end lost 2 bases, the J end lost 1 base, and 8 bases lay between the germline ends. In DNA form, the CDR3 reads TGTGCCAGCAGCTTAAACCAGCGGAACACTGAAGCTTTCTTT. Protein sequence: CASSLNQRNTEAFF.

The gene calls are TRBV7-2 and TRBJ2-5; TRBD2 aligns across 8 bases. V lost 1 base, J lost 2 bases, and 6 bases stayed unmatched. The CDR3 is made up of 16 amino acids. From germline, CDR1 is SGHTA and CDR2 FQGNSA. The CDR3 here is CASSLGWRGAQETQYF. Here the CDR3 DNA reads TGTGCCAGCAGCTTAGGGTGGCGGGGGGCTCAAGAGACCCAGTACTTC.

The chain is built from TRBV6-1 and TRBJ2-5, with 9 bases fitting TRBD1. CDR3 length: 15 residues. J gave up 4 bases and V 6 bases, and 9 bases lay outside the gene matches. Germline V gene data show CDR1 as MNHNS and CDR2 as SASEGT. The CDR3: CASSLTGGVGETQYF. In DNA form, the CDR3 reads TGTGCCAGCAGCCTCACAGGGGGCGTAGGAGAGACCCAGTACTTC.

The V gene is TRBV7-9, the J gene TRBJ1-5; D is undetermined. Per the germline V gene, CDR1 is SEHNR and CDR2 is FQNEAQ (reference sequence). V was cut by 5 bases and J by 7 bases, with 9 bases left in between. The CDR3 covers 12 residues. The DNA for the CDR3 is TGTGCCAGCAGCCCTGCCGGGCAGCCCCAGCATTTT. This encodes CASSPAGQPQHF.

V and J are TRBV6-5 and TRBJ1-1; tentatively, D is TRBD1 (5 bases). The CDR3 consists of 15 residues. The ends were cut back, 5 bases at V and 6 bases at J, with 19 bases in the middle. CDR1 and CDR2 (germline): MNHEY, SVGAGI. CDR3 region: CASSPDGGLVSEAFF. The DNA for the CDR3 is TGTGCCAGCAGTCCCGATGGGGGACTTGTGTCTGAAGCTTTCTTT.

This sequence joins TRBV7-2 and TRBJ2-2; no clear D. CDR3 size: 15 residues. Trimming left V 5 bases short and J 3 bases short, with 13 bases between. CDR1 is SGHTA, CDR2 FQGNSA, per germline. As DNA, the CDR3 is TGTGCCAGCAGCCTCCGGTCGGCGGACACCGGGGAGCTGTTTTTT. Translating gives CASSLRSADTGELFF.

The chain couples TRBV4-3 to TRBJ1-2, with 10 nucleotides matching TRBD1. The CDR3 sequence is 15 residues long. Germline-derived CDR1 and CDR2 are LGHNA and YSLEER. The V and J ends lost 1 base and 6 bases, in that order; junction bases with no gene match: 5. The CDR3 nucleotides are TGCGCCAGCAGCCAAGGGGAAGACAGGGGGCATGGCTACACCTTC. Its protein is CASSQGEDRGHGYTF.

The DNA of the CDR3 is TGTGCCAGCAGTGAATCAGGGCGCACAGATACGCAGTATTTT. This gives the protein CASSESGRTDTQYF. The chain carries TRBV25-1 and TRBJ2-3, with a weak D call TRBD1 (5 bases). Per germline, CDR1 MGHDK and CDR2 SYGVNS. The CDR3 sequence is 14 residues long. The germline V and J ends were trimmed by 1 base and 1 base, with 6 bases remaining between them.

V gene TRBV30 combines with J gene TRBJ1-6; 8 nucleotides match TRBD1. The CDR3 has 14 residues. The V gene's germline CDR1 is GTSNPN and CDR2 SVGIG (reference sequence). V was clipped by 0 bases and J by 9 bases; unmatched bases: 4. The CDR3 sequence is CAWSVLTGVSPLHF. CDR3 coding DNA: TGTGCCTGGAGTGTACTGACAGGGGTTTCACCCCTCCACTTT. Full variable domain (remainder filled in from reference TRBV30 and TRBJ1-6): SQTIHQWPATLVQPVGSPLSLECTVEGTSNPNLYWYRQAAGRGLQLLFYSVGIGQISSEVPQNLSASRPQDRQFILSSKKLLLSDSGFYLCAWSVLTGVSPLHFGNGTRLTVT.

V usage is TRBV7-8 and J usage is TRBJ2-2; possible D gene TRBD2, 5 bases. The length of the CDR3 is 17 residues. CDR1 is SGHVS and CDR2 is FQNEAQ in the germline V gene. The V end was cut by 0 bases, the J end by 2 bases, with 13 bases between. CDR3 loop: CASSLAAGRPNTGELFF. The CDR3 DNA is TGTGCCAGCAGCTTAGCGGCGGGCAGGCCCAACACCGGGGAGCTGTTTTTT.

The chain links TRBV11-3 to TRBJ2-5; no firm D call. CDR1 is SGHNT and CDR2 is YENEEA in the germline V gene. V was cut by 5 bases and J by 2 bases, with 12 bases left in between. The CDR3 sequence is 14 residues long. The CDR3 sequence is CASSHTGVQETQYF. The CDR3 DNA reads as TGTGCCAGCAGCCATACCGGAGTGCAAGAGACCCAGTACTTC. Based on the CDR3 plus reference TRBV11-3 and TRBJ2-5, the full variable domain is EAGVVQSPRYKIIEKKQPVAFWCNPISGHNTLYWYLQNLGQGPELLIRYENEEAVDDSQLPKDRFSAERLKGVDSTLKIQPAELGDSAVYLCASSHTGVQETQYFGPGTRLLVL.

The chain combines TRBV10-3 with TRBJ2-2; 8 bases align to TRBD1. The CDR3 totals 15 residues. In germline, CDR1 is ENHRY, CDR2 SYGVKD. The V and J ends lost 2 bases and 5 bases, in that order; junction bases with no gene match: 4. CDR3 DNA: TGTGCCATCAGTGAGGGACAGGGAAGGACCGGGGAGCTGTTTTTT. It encodes CAISEGQGRTGELFF.

The V call is TRBV29-1, the J call TRBJ2-3; D unclear. From germline, CDR1 is SQVTM and CDR2 ANQGSEA. The CDR3 is 13 residues long. The V end lost 2 bases, the J end lost 4 bases, and 10 bases lay between the germline ends. The chain's CDR3 is CSVELLSPDTQYF. CDR3 nucleotide sequence: TGCAGCGTTGAACTCCTCTCTCCAGATACGCAGTATTTT.

The chain couples TRBV7-8 to TRBJ2-2; 7 bases map to TRBD1. The germline CDR1 and CDR2 sequences are SGHVS and FQNEAQ. Losses at the gene ends were 2 bases for V and 0 bases for J; bases not matched to a gene: 0. CDR3 length: 15 residues. Here the CDR3 DNA reads TGTGCCAGCAGCTTACAGGGGGCGAACACCGGGGAGCTGTTTTTT. Translating it yields CASSLQGANTGELFF.